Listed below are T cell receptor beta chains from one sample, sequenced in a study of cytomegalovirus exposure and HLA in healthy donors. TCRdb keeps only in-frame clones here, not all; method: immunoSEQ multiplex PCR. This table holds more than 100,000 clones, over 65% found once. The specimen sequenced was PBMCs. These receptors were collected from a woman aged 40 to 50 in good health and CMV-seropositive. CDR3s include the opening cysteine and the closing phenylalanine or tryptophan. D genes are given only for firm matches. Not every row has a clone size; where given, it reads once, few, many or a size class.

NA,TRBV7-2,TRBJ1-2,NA,CASSPREGTGYTF,TGTGCCAGCAGCCCTAGGGAGGGGACCGGCTACACCTTC
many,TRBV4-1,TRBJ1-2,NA,CASSQDPGVDGFYGYTF,TGCGCCAGCAGCCAAGATCCCGGGGTGGACGGCTTCTATGGCTACACCTTC
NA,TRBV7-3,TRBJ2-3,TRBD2,CASSSGTSGFSTDTQYF,TGTGCCAGCAGCTCTGGGACTAGCGGTTTTAGCACAGATACGCAGTATTTT
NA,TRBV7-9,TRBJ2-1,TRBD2,CASSPGTSGRAEQFF,TGTGCCAGCAGCCCCGGGACTAGCGGGAGGGCCGAGCAGTTCTTC
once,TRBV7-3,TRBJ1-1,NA,CASSLGVGTEAFF,TGTGCCAGCAGCCTAGGGGTTGGGACTGAAGCTTTCTTT
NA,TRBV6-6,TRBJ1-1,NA,CASSYAGESTEAFF,TGTGCCAGCAGTTACGCAGGGGAGAGTACTGAAGCTTTCTTT
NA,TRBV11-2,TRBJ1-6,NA,CASSLLRGVGSPLHF,TGTGCCAGCAGCTTACTCCGGGGAGTCGGTTCACCCCTCCACTTT
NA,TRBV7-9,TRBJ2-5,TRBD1,CASGRDRGQETQYF,TGTGCCAGCGGCCGGGACAGGGGACAAGAGACCCAGTACTTC
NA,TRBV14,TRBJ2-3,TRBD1,CASSQYRGRSTDTQYF,TGTGCCAGCAGCCAATACAGGGGCAGGAGCACAGATACGCAGTATTTT
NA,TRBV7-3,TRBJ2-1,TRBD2,CASSSAGGLYNEQFF,TGTGCCAGCAGCTCAGCGGGGGGGCTCTACAATGAGCAGTTCTTC
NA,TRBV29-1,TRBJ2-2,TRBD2,CSVDLSGRAGTGELFF,TGCAGCGTTGACCTAAGCGGGAGGGCCGGTACCGGGGAGCTGTTTTTT
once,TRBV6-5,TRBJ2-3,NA,CASSYEGAGTDTQYF,TGTGCCAGCAGTTACGAAGGGGCTGGGACAGATACGCAGTATTTT
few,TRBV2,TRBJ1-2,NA,CASKPLGPYGYTF,TGTGCCAGCAAGCCCCTTGGTCCTTATGGCTACACCTTC
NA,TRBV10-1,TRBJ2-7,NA,CASSESTGYEQYF,TGCGCCAGCAGTGAGTCTACGGGTTACGAGCAGTACTTC
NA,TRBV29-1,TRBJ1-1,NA,CSVDRAVSFF,TGCAGCGTTGACAGGGCTGTGTCTTTCTTT
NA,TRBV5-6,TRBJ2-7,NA,CASSPLGPEGAYEQYF,TGTGCCAGCAGCCCCCTCGGTCCCGAAGGAGCCTACGAGCAGTACTTC
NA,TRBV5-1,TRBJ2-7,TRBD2,CASSSEGLAGAPHYF,TGCGCCAGCAGCTCGGAGGGACTAGCGGGGGCTCCCCACTACTTC
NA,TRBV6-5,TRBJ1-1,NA,CASRDTDTEAFF,TGTGCCAGCAGGGACACAGACACTGAAGCTTTCTTT
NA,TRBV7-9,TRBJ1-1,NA,CASSVQGGTEAFF,TGTGCCAGCAGCGTTCAGGGAGGGACTGAAGCTTTCTTT
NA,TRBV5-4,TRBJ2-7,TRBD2,CASSLNLISGGASEQYF,TGTGCCAGCAGCTTGAATCTAATTAGCGGGGGGGCATCCGAGCAGTACTTC
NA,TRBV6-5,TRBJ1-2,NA,CASSATGSLSTF,TGTGCCAGCAGTGCGACCGGGAGCTTAAGCACCTTC
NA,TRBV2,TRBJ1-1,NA,CASSPGGTEAFF,TGTGCCAGCAGCCCCGGAGGCACTGAAGCTTTCTTT
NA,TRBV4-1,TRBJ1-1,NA,CASSSGGYNTEAFF,TGCGCCAGCAGCTCTGGAGGGTATAACACTGAAGCTTTCTTT
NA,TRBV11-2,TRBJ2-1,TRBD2,CASSSPLAGDSYNEQFF,TGTGCCAGCAGCTCCCCCCTAGCGGGGGACTCCTACAATGAGCAGTTCTTC
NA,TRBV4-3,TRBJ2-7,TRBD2,CASSQGLAGGEQYF,TGCGCCAGCAGCCAAGGACTAGCGGGAGGCGAGCAGTACTTC
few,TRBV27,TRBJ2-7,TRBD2,CASSPSGLAHIQQYF,TGTGCCAGCAGTCCCTCGGGACTAGCACATATCCAGCAGTACTTC
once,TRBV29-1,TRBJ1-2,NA,CSVADNSPLNTF,TGCAGCGTAGCCGACAACTCCCCCCTGAATACCTTC
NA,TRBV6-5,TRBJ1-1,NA,CASTGRPTNTEAFF,TGTGCCAGCACAGGGAGGCCTACGAACACTGAAGCTTTCTTT
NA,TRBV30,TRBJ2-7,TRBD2,CAWSTGLAGVDEQYF,TGTGCCTGGAGTACGGGACTAGCGGGAGTAGACGAGCAGTACTTC
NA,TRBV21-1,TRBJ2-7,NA,CASSNGRGLLEYEQYF,TGTGCCAGCAGCAATGGCAGGGGCCTATTAGAGTACGAGCAGTACTTC
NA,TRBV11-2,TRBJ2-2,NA,CASSLAFRRASDNTGELFF,TGTGCCAGCAGCTTAGCATTCCGCCGGGCTAGCGATAACACCGGGGAGCTGTTTTTT
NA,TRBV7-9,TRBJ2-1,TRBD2,CASSPPGGLAGGEQFF,TGTGCCAGCAGCCCCCCAGGGGGACTAGCGGGAGGTGAGCAGTTCTTC
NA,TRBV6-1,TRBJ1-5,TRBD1,CASKDRTRSNQPQHF,TGTGCCAGCAAGGACAGGACCAGGAGCAATCAGCCCCAGCATTTT
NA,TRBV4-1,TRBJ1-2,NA,CASSQVPRQTENYGYTF,TGCGCCAGCAGCCAAGTCCCGCGGCAGACGGAGAACTATGGCTACACCTTC
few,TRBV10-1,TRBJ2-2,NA,CASSERGTGELFF,TGCGCCAGCAGTGAGCGAGGGACCGGGGAGCTGTTTTTT
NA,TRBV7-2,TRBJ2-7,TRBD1,CASSLGTGQGVWEQYF,TGTGCCAGCAGCTTGGGGACCGGACAGGGGGTATGGGAGCAGTACTTC
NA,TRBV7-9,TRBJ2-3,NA,CASSLAGGIDTQYF,TGTGCCAGCAGCTTAGCGGGAGGAATAGATACGCAGTATTTT
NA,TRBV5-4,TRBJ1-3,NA,CASSLASGNTIYF,TGTGCCAGCAGCTTGGCATCTGGAAACACCATATATTTT
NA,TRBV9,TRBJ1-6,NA,CASSQNYNSPLHF,TGTGCCAGCAGCCAGAATTATAATTCACCCCTCCACTTT
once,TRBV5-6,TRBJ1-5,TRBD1,CASSSGTDPLGPQHF,TGTGCCAGCAGCTCCGGGACAGACCCTCTGGGGCCCCAGCATTTT
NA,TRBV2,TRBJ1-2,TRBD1,CASSATGVYGYTF,TGTGCCAGCAGTGCTACAGGGGTCTATGGCTACACCTTC
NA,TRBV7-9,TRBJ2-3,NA,CSSSLEEGVGTDTQYF,TGTTCCAGCAGCCTGGAGGAGGGAGTTGGTACAGATACGCAGTATTTT
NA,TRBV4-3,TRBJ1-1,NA,CASSQDGDPRRPGAFF,TGCGCCAGCAGCCAAGATGGCGACCCCCGGCGCCCCGGGGCTTTCTTT
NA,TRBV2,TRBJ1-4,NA,CASSRNGLVPNEKLFF,TGTGCCAGCAGTCGGAACGGACTGGTCCCTAATGAAAAACTGTTTTTT
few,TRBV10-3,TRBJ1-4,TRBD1,CAISLTGGAGEKLFF,TGTGCCATCAGTCTTACAGGGGGCGCGGGTGAAAAACTGTTTTTT